This T cell receptor beta chain was retrieved from a study of cytomegalovirus exposure and HLA in healthy donors. As for the study in general: In a later analysis, it was reported that the 120 or so validation repertoires had been produced on the same platform as the 670 or so repertoires belonging to the first cohort.

The data were produced by immunoSEQ multiplex PCR, yet TCRdb's version contains in-frame clones alone and is incomplete. The table has 150,000 to 200,000 clones, about 81% seen once. This CDR3 comprises 15 residues. The V end lost 2 bases, the J end lost 2 bases, and 11 bases lay between the germline ends. The germline CDR1 and CDR2 sequences are MNHNS and SASEGT. Among the roughly 110 subjects of the validation cohort, separate from the approximately 700-subject first cohort, were the donors. The sequenced sample was PBMCs. This rearrangement joins TRBV6-1 to TRBJ2-3; no reliable D call. This TCR came from a woman aged 30 to 39 in good health and CMV-seronegative. In DNA, the CDR3 is TGTGCCAGCAGTGAAACATGGCATTACACAGATACGCAGTATTTT. It codes for CASSETWHYTDTQYF.